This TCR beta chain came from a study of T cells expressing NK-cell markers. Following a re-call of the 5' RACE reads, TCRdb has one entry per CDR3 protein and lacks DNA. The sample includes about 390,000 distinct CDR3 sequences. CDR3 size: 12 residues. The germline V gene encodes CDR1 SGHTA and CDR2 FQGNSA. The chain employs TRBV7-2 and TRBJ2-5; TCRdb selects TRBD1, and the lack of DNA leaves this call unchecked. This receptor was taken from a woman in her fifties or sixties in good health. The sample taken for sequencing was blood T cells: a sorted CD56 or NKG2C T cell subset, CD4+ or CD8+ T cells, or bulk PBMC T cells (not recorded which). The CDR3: CASSPPTETQYF.